The 26 T cell receptor beta chains below were found in one sample sequenced in a study of T cells in Graves' hyperthyroidism and ophthalmopathy. It was RNA transcripts that yielded the amplified TCR beta CDR3 regions. Initially, a first-round RT-PCR of the TCR CDR3 employed the HTBI primer set. TCRdb reprocessed the multiplex PCR reads with MiXCR, giving one entry per CDR3 protein. The sample contains approximately 740,000 distinct CDR3 sequences, 11% to 15% of which appear only once. The sample was blood. The receptor source for this set is a woman aged 18-35 years with Graves' hyperthyroidism.

This chain links TRBV12-3 or TRBV12-4 with TRBJ2-1, with D perhaps assigned TRBD1 or TRBD2 (5 bases each). CDR3 length: 11 amino acids. In DNA form, the CDR3 reads TGTGCGAGGGGCTCCTACAATGAGCAGTTCTTC. Its translation: CARGSYNEQFF.

The V and J genes are TRBV6-1 and TRBJ2-7, with D possibly TRBD1 on 6 matching bases. V was cut by 4 bases and J by 13 bases, with 14 bases left in between. Germline values: CDR1 MNHNS, CDR2 SASEGT. The CDR3 covers 11 residues. The CDR3 coding sequence is TGTGCCAGCAGTGCCGGGACACGGAGATACTTC. Protein sequence: CASSAGTRRYF.

This clonotype has only one observation. The V and J genes are TRBV29-1 and TRBJ2-7, with TRBD2 identical over 13 bases. The DNA end favors TRBJ2-1, so the J call may be wrong. Germline V gene data show CDR1 as SQVTM and CDR2 as ANQGSEA. This CDR3 spans 16 amino acids. CDR3 DNA sequence: TGCAGCGCCACCGGACTAGCGGGAGATTGGAGATACGAGCAGTTCTTC. Protein sequence: CSATGLAGDWRYEQFF.

This clonotype was counted many times. The chain recombines TRBV20-1 with TRBJ1-4; D is undetermined. V was shortened by 5 bases and J by 4 bases, with 14 bases between the two germline ends. The germline V gene has CDR1 DFQATT and CDR2 SNEGSKA (reference sequence). This CDR3 has 14 residues. As DNA, the CDR3 is TGCAGTGCTGCCCCCTCGGCCCATAATGAAAAACTGTTTTTT. Protein product: CSAAPSAHNEKLFF.

This clonotype was seen more than once but under ten times. The V and J genes are TRBV7-9 and TRBJ1-2; D is uncertain. Germline V gene sequence: CDR1 SEHNR, CDR2 FQNEAQ (reference sequence). Trimming pared 2 bases from V and 1 base from J, leaving 8 bases between. This CDR3 spans 14 amino acids. This chain's CDR3 is CASSLITVNYGYTF. The CDR3 DNA sequence: TGTGCCAGCAGCTTAATCACCGTTAACTATGGCTACACCTTC. Using reference TRBV7-9 and TRBJ1-2 for the parts outside the CDR3, the full variable domain is DTGVSQNPRHKITKRGQNVTFRCDPISEHNRLYWYRQTLGQGPEFLTYFQNEAQLEKSRLLSDRFSAERPKGSFSTLEIQRTEQGDSAMYLCASSLITVNYGYTFGSGTRLTVV.

This clonotype was recorded a few times. CDR3 residues: CASGRDNYNSPLHF. CDR3 DNA sequence: TGTGCCAGCGGCCGGGACAACTATAATTCACCCCTCCACTTT. This chain joins TRBV27 and TRBJ1-6, with D possibly matching TRBD1 (6 bases). The CDR3 is 14 residues long. The germline CDR1 and CDR2 sequences are MNHEY and SMNVEV (reference sequence). Trimming pared 8 bases from V and 3 bases from J, leaving 11 bases between.

The chain is built from TRBV12-5 and TRBJ2-1, with 11 positions matching TRBD2. The ends lost 4 bases at V and 5 bases at J; junction bases unmatched: 4. CDR1 LGHNT and CDR2 FRNRAP come from the germline V gene. This CDR3 contains 15 residues. The CDR3 is CASGSDSGGDNEQFF. The CDR3, as DNA: TGTGCTAGTGGTTCAGATAGCGGGGGGGACAATGAGCAGTTCTTC.

This clonotype was detected ten times or more. The rearrangement uses TRBV5-1 and TRBJ2-1, with TRBD2 matching 9 bases. The germline V gene encodes CDR1 SGHRS and CDR2 YFSETQ. Unmatched junction bases numbered 11, after V lost 0 bases and J lost 4 bases. The CDR3 totals 18 residues. This CDR3 reads CASSLEGLARSRYNEQFF. CDR3 in DNA: TGCGCCAGCAGCTTGGAGGGACTAGCCCGAAGCAGGTACAATGAGCAGTTCTTC.

This clonotype appeared many times. The CDR3 bases are TGTGCCAGCAGCTTAGGTAGCGGGAAGACCCAGTACTTC. It codes for CASSLGSGKTQYF. The rearrangement joins TRBV7-6 to TRBJ2-5, with 8 bases matching TRBD2. Germline assignment: CDR1 SGHVS and CDR2 FNYEAQ. The CDR3 contains 13 residues. The V and J ends lost 1 base and 6 bases, in that order; junction bases with no gene match: 1.

This clonotype has at least ten counts. The V gene is TRBV7-9, the J gene TRBJ2-7; TRBD2 matches at 15 bases. This CDR3 spans 16 amino acids. V shed 6 bases and J 7 bases; nucleotides not matched to a gene: 10. Germline V gene lookup returns CDR1 SEHNR and CDR2 FQNEAQ (reference sequence). This chain's CDR3 is CASRLGLAGGVEEQYF. CDR3 nucleotide sequence: TGTGCCAGCAGATTGGGACTAGCGGGAGGTGTAGAGGAGCAGTACTTC.

This clonotype has ten or more counts. The rearrangement links TRBV6-5 to TRBJ2-7; a weak D match, TRBD2 (7 bases). Germline CDR1 MNHEY, CDR2 SVGAGI. Deletions cut 1 base from V and 6 bases from J, with 16 bases between. The CDR3 totals 15 residues. In DNA form, the CDR3 reads TGTGCCAGCAGTTACTTGCCGACGGGGGGCTCCGAGCAGTACTTC. Residues: CASSYLPTGGSEQYF.

This clonotype has a count of ten or more. This chain uses TRBV6-1 with TRBJ1-2, with a possible D match to TRBD1 (6 bases). Per germline, CDR1 MNHNS and CDR2 SASEGT. V lost 5 bases, J lost 1 base, and 11 bases lay in between. This CDR3 region has 14 residues. The CDR3 protein is CASSLTGYNYGYTF. CDR3 nucleotide sequence: TGTGCCAGCAGTCTAACAGGGTATAACTATGGCTACACCTTC.

The table lists this clonotype with many counts. This chain uses TRBV4-1 with TRBJ1-5; the match to TRBD1 covers 8 bases. Germline CDR1 reads MGHRA; CDR2 reads YSYEKL. The J segment lost 5 bases and the V segment lost 1 base, leaving 7 bases of the junction unmatched. The CDR3 contains 16 residues. The CDR3 sequence is CASSQVKGQGYQPQHF. The CDR3 bases are TGCGCCAGCAGCCAAGTGAAAGGACAGGGATATCAGCCCCAGCATTTT.

This clonotype occurred many times. CDR3 nucleotide sequence: TGTGCCTGGAGTGTTTTGGGCGACACCATATATTTT. It is translated as CAWSVLGDTIYF. This rearrangement joins TRBV30 to TRBJ1-3; D is ambiguous. The CDR3 spans 12 residues. In germline, CDR1 is GTSNPN, CDR2 SVGIG (reference sequence). Trimming removed 0 bases from V and 8 bases from J, with 8 bases in between.

This clonotype was seen ten or more times. The chain couples TRBV5-1 to TRBJ1-1, with a weak D call TRBD1 (6 bases). The ends were cut back, 4 bases at V and 5 bases at J, with 18 bases in the middle. The CDR3 consists of 15 residues. Germline CDR1 and CDR2: SGHRS and YFSETQ. Here the CDR3 DNA reads TGCGCCAGCAGCCAGCAAGGGGGGGGGCAAACTGAAGCTTTCTTT. Its translation is CASSQQGGGQTEAFF.

V usage is TRBV11-2 and J usage is TRBJ1-5, with D possibly being TRBD1 (5 bases). The CDR3 contains 14 residues. From germline, CDR1 is SGHAT and CDR2 FQNNGV. Between the trimmed V and J ends, which lost 1 base and 6 bases, there was a span of 10 bases. The CDR3 DNA sequence: TGTGCCAGCAGCTTAGGCAGGGCTACTCAGCCCCAGCATTTT. This codes for CASSLGRATQPQHF.

This clonotype was observed many times. The CDR3 DNA sequence: TGTGCCAGCAGGACGCTTCTAGCGGGAGGATACAATGAGCAGTTCTTC. Its protein product is CASRTLLAGGYNEQFF. This chain joins TRBV7-8 and TRBJ2-1; 11 nucleotides line up with TRBD2. Germline V gives CDR1 SGHVS, CDR2 FQNEAQ. The CDR3 sequence is 16 residues long. V shed 6 bases and J 4 bases; nucleotides not matched to a gene: 8.

This clonotype was detected many times. The rearrangement uses TRBV28 and TRBJ2-2, with 8 bases identical to TRBD1. The CDR3 spans 13 residues. CDR1 is MDHEN, CDR2 SYDVKM, per germline. With 5 bases clipped from V and 7 bases from J, the junction kept 3 bases outside the gene matches. The CDR3: CASSETGDGELFF. The DNA for the CDR3 is TGTGCCAGCAGTGAGACAGGGGACGGGGAGCTGTTTTTT.

In this sample, this clonotype turned up many times. J is TRBJ2-7 and V is TRBV6-2 or TRBV6-3, with 10 bases matching TRBD2. The trim removed 2 bases at V and 4 bases at J, leaving 11 bases unmatched. This CDR3 is 17 amino acids long. Germline CDR1 is MNHEY and CDR2 is SVGEGT. The CDR3 bases are TGTGCCAGCAGTTACAGGGCTAGCGGGAGTCGTGTATACGAGCAGTACTTC. Amino acids: CASSYRASGSRVYEQYF.

As concerns this clonotype: A much larger clone lies a single base off, so this may be a read error. The chain carries TRBV2 and TRBJ2-1; unclear D gene. The germline gives CDR1 SNHLY, CDR2 FYNNEI. The CDR3 is 11 residues long. The V and J ends lost 2 bases and 7 bases respectively, with 3 bases between them. DNA of the CDR3: TGTGCCAGCAGTGAATGGAATGAGCAGTTCTTC. It translates to CASSEWNEQFF.

The chain joins TRBV18 to TRBJ2-7, with TRBD1 matching 9 bases. The germline gives CDR1 KGHSH, CDR2 LQKENI. The trim removed 1 base at V and 6 bases at J, leaving 7 bases unmatched. This CDR3 has 15 amino acids. CDR3 amino acids: CASSPLRTGAFEQYF. The CDR3 coding sequence is TGTGCCAGCTCACCACTTCGGACAGGGGCCTTCGAGCAGTACTTC.

The chain uses TRBV29-1 and TRBJ2-3, with 9 bases lining up with TRBD2. V shed 4 bases, J shed 2 bases, and the junction held 7 bases outside the gene matches. Per the germline V gene, CDR1 is SQVTM and CDR2 is ANQGSEA. CDR3 length: 15 amino acids. For the CDR3, the DNA is TGCAGCGTTGGGGTTAGCGGGGGATTCACAGATACGCAGTATTTT. This encodes CSVGVSGGFTDTQYF.

This clonotype was picked up many times. The chain is built from TRBV28 and TRBJ1-2, with unresolved D. Germline CDR1 reads MDHEN; CDR2 reads SYDVKM. V was shortened by 6 bases and J by 3 bases, with 20 bases between the two germline ends. The CDR3 has 16 amino acids. The CDR3 DNA reads TGTGCCAGCAGCTCACCGTGGGTAATCGGGGACTATGGCTACACCTTC. This gives the protein CASSSPWVIGDYGYTF.

On this clonotype itself: A single base separates this from a much larger clone, so it may be a read error. The CDR3 DNA reads TGTGCCAGCAGTTACTCGATTTCGGACGGCCTCTGCGAGCAGTACTTC. Protein: CASSYSISDGLCEQYF. The chain recombines TRBV6-5 with TRBJ2-7; D is ambiguous. V shed 0 bases and J shed 6 bases, with 18 bases lying between them. Germline CDR1 is MNHEY and CDR2 is SVGAGI. The CDR3 loop spans 16 amino acids.

This clonotype appeared a few times. The rearrangement links TRBV20-1 to TRBJ2-5; D may be TRBD2 (6 bases). Germline loops: CDR1 DFQATT, CDR2 SNEGSKA (reference sequence). V lost 3 bases, J lost 7 bases, and 9 bases lay in between. The CDR3 spans 11 residues. CDR3 amino acids: CSASREWTQYF. In DNA, the CDR3 is TGCAGTGCTAGCCGGGAGTGGACCCAGTACTTC.

Ten or more counts support this clonotype. V gene TRBV7-2 combines with J gene TRBJ2-1; D remains ambiguous. In germline, CDR1 is SGHTA, CDR2 FQGNSA. This CDR3 has 15 residues. The V end lost 5 bases, the J end lost 3 bases, and 14 bases lay between the germline ends. Here the CDR3 DNA reads TGTGCCAGCAGCCCTACCGCTACTCACTACAATGAGCAGTTCTTC. It is translated as CASSPTATHYNEQFF.